The present T cell receptor (beta chain) was sequenced within a study of OX40 agonist ivuxolimab in advanced cancers. Study-wide background: Given to patients was ivuxolimab, an agonistic anti-OX40 (CD134) antibody. Patients received intravenous ivuxolimab every 2 weeks at 0.01 to 10 mg/kg.

The table came from immunoSEQ multiplex PCR; TCRdb's copy has only in-frame clones and leaves some out. Among about 54,000 clones listed, about 89% were seen once. Looked up from germline, CDR1 is SGHTA and CDR2 is FQGNSA. V was shortened by 5 bases and J by 0 bases, with 7 bases between the two germline ends. This CDR3 is 13 amino acids long. This receptor was taken from an adult with an advanced solid tumor such as melanoma, head and neck, liver or kidney cancer. Sequencing was performed on CD4+ or CD8+ T cells sorted from blood, taken in a trial of the OX40 agonist ivuxolimab. This chain connects TRBV7-2 to TRBJ2-5; D is perhaps TRBD2 (6 bases). This CDR3 reads CASSRDYQETQYF. CDR3 DNA sequence: TGTGCCAGCAGCCGGGACTACCAAGAGACCCAGTACTTC.